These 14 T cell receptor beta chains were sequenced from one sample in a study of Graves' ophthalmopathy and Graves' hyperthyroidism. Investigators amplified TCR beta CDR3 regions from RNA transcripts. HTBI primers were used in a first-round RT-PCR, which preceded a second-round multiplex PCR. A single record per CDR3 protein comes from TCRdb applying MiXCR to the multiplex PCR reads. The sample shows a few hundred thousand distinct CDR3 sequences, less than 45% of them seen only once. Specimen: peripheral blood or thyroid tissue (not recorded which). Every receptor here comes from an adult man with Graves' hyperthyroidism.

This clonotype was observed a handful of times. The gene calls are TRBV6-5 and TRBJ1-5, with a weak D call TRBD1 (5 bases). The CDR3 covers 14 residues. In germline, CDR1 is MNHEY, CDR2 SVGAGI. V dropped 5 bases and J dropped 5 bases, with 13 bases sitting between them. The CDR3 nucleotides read TGTGCCAGCAGTGAAGAGGGGTACGATCAGCCCCAGCATTTT. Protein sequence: CASSEEGYDQPQHF.

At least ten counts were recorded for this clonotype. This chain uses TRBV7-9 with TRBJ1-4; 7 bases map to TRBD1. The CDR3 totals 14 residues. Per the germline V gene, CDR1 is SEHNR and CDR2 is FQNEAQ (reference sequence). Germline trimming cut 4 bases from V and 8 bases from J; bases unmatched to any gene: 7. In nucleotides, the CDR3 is TGTGCCAGCAGCTACACAGGGGAGGAAGAAAAACTGTTTTTT. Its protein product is CASSYTGEEEKLFF. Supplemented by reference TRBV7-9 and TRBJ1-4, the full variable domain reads DTGVSQNPRHKITKRGQNVTFRCDPISEHNRLYWYRQTLGQGPEFLTYFQNEAQLEKSRLLSDRFSAERPKGSFSTLEIQRTEQGDSAMYLCASSYTGEEEKLFFGSGTQLSVL.

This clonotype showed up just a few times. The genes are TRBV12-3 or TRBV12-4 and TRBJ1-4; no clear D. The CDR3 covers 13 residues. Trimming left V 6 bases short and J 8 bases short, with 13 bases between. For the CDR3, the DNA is TGTGCCAGCAGCAAAAGGTCCCGGGAAAAACTGTTTTTT. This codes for CASSKRSREKLFF.

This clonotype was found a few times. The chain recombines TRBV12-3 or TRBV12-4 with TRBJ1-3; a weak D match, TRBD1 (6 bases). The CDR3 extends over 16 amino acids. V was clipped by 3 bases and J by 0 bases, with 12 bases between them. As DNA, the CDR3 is TGTGCCAGCAGTTTGGTCGGGGACACCTCTGGAAACACCATATATTTT. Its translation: CASSLVGDTSGNTIYF.

The CDR3 loop reads CASSELADSYEQYF. CDR3 DNA sequence: TGCGCCAGCTCGGAACTAGCGGACTCCTACGAGCAGTACTTC. The J gene is TRBJ2-7, the V gene TRBV4-1, with TRBD2 matching 8 bases. Germline CDR1 reads MGHRA; CDR2 reads YSYEKL. With V trimmed by 8 bases and J by 0 bases, 6 bases remained unmatched. The CDR3 spans 14 residues.

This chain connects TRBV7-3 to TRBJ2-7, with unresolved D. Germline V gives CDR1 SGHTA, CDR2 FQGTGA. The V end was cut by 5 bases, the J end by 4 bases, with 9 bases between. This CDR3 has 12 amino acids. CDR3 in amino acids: CASSAEGYEQYF. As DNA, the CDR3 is TGTGCCAGCAGCGCCGAAGGTTACGAGCAGTACTTC.

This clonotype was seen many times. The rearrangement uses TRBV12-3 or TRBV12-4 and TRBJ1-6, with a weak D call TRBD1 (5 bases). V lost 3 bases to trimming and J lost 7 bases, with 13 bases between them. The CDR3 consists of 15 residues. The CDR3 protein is CASSFRTRQNSPLHF. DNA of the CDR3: TGTGCCAGCAGTTTTAGGACACGGCAGAATTCACCCCTCCACTTT.

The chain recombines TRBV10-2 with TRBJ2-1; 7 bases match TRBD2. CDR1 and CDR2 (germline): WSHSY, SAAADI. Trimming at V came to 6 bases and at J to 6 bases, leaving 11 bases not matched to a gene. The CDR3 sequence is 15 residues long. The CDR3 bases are TGCGCCAGCAGGGAGGGAGGGCCAGGGTCCAATGAGCAGTTCTTC. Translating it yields CASREGGPGSNEQFF.

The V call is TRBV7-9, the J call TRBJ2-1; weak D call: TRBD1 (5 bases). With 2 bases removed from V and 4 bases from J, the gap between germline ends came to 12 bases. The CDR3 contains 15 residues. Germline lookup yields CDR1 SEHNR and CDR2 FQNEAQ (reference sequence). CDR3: CASSLPVWTYNEQFF. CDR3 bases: TGTGCCAGCAGCTTACCGGTTTGGACATACAATGAGCAGTTCTTC.

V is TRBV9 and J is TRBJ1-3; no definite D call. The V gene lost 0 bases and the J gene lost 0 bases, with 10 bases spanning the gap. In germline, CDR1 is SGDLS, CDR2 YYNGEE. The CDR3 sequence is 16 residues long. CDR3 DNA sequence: TGTGCCAGCAGCGTAGGCTGGGTCAACTCTGGAAACACCATATATTTT. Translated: CASSVGWVNSGNTIYF.

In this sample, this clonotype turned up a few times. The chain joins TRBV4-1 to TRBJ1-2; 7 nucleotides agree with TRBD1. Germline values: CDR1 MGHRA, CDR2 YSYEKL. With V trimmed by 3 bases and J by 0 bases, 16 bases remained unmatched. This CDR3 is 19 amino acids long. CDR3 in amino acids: CASSHLVAGTEPTNYGYTF. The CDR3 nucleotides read TGCGCCAGCAGCCACCTAGTAGCCGGGACAGAGCCTACTAACTATGGCTACACCTTC.

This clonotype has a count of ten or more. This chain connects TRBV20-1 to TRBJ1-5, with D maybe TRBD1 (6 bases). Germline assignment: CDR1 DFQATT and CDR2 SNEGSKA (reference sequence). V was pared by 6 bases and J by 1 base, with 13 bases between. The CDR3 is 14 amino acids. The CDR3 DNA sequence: TGCAGTGCCCCCTCGGGGGCCAGCAATCAGCCCCAGCATTTT. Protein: CSAPSGASNQPQHF.

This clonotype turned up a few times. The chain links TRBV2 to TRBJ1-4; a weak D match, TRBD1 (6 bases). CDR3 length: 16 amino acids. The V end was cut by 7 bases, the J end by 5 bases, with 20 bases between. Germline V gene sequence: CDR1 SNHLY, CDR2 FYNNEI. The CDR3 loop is CASTLPRGGGNEKLFF. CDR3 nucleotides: TGTGCCAGCACCCTTCCCAGGGGAGGGGGAAATGAAAAACTGTTTTTT.

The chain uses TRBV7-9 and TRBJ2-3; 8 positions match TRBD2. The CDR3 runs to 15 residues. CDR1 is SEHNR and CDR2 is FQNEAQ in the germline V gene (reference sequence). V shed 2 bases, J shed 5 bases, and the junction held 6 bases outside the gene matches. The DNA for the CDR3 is TGTGCCAGCAGCTTAACTCGGGAGGGAGGAGATACGCAGTATTTT. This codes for CASSLTREGGDTQYF.